This record concerns one TCR beta chain sequence. The data belong to a study of blood T cell repertoires in COVID-19. For the study at large: The United States, Italy and Spain were the sources of the acute and convalescent COVID-19 samples. T cells, B-cell-depleted T cells, or PBMCs supplied cDNA or gDNA.

Only in-frame clones appear in the TCRdb table, and some are missing; sequencing was by immunoSEQ multiplex PCR. The table lists 210,000 or so clones, around 81% of them singletons, with more than 8.5% in the top ten. Recruitment covered about two dozen US areas and drew participants whose ages spanned roughly 18 to 90 years. Which cohort a participant joined came from the clinical history participants gave. Germline trimming cut 10 bases from V and 4 bases from J; bases unmatched to any gene: 8. Germline V gene sequence: CDR1 MDHEN, CDR2 SYDVKM. The CDR3 sequence is 13 residues long. Material: PBMCs or T cells enriched from blood (not recorded which). The sequence was obtained from a woman aged 45 to 65 with acute COVID-19. J is TRBJ1-2 and V is TRBV28, with 8 bases lining up with TRBD1. CDR3 residues: CATWTGHGYGYTF. Here the CDR3 DNA reads TGTGCCACCTGGACAGGGCACGGCTATGGCTACACCTTC.